This TCR beta chain was identified in a study of blood T cell repertoires in COVID-19. Overall study context: Acute and convalescent COVID-19 samples came from the United States, Italy and Spain. PBMCs, B-cell-depleted T cells, or T cells provided the cDNA or gDNA that made up the material.

In the original processing: Amplification from reference gene primers served as the basis for estimated nucleated cell counts. Assay: immunoSEQ multiplex PCR; the TCRdb copy retains only in-frame clones and omits some. The DNA was the basis for D and trimming; V, J and clone size are from that table. Of about 81,000 clones listed, 75% to 95% are singletons. Germline loops: CDR1 SGHRS, CDR2 YFSETQ. Trimming at V came to 3 bases and at J to 4 bases, leaving 7 bases not matched to a gene. The CDR3 is 17 amino acids. The sample taken for sequencing was peripheral blood. The receptor's source is a woman between 50 and 59 years old in a cohort sampled during active COVID-19. The genes are TRBV5-1 and TRBJ2-3; 14 bases line up with TRBD2. CDR3 bases: TGCGCCAGCAGCTGGGGCCCGGGACTAGCGGGGGCAGATACGCAGTATTTT. Translated, it gives CASSWGPGLAGADTQYF.